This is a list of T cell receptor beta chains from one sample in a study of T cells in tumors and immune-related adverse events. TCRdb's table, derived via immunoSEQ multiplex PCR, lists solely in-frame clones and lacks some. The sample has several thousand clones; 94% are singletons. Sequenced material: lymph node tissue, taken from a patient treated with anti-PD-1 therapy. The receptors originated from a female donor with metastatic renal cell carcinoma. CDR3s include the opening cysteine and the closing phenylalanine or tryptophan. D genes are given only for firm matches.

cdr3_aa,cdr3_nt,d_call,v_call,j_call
CASSRWESYEQYF,TGTGCCAGCAGCCGGTGGGAGTCCTACGAGCAGTACTTC,NA,TRBV11-3,TRBJ2-7
CSATLLDTQYF,TGCAGTGCTACCCTCTTAGATACGCAGTATTTT,NA,TRBV20-1,TRBJ2-3
CASSPLLPVGSTDTQYF,TGTGCCAGCAGTCCCCTTCTGCCAGTCGGTAGCACAGATACGCAGTATTTT,NA,TRBV28,TRBJ2-3
CATSRAVTNSGNTIYF,TGTGCCACCAGCAGAGCTGTAACTAACTCTGGAAACACCATATATTTT,NA,TRBV15,TRBJ1-3
CASSPGTSFLDTQYF,TGTGCCAGCAGCCCCGGGACTAGCTTTTTAGATACGCAGTATTTT,TRBD2,TRBV5-4,TRBJ2-3
CASSLGGRAAYEQYF,TGTGCCAGCAGCTTAGGGGGAAGGGCAGCCTACGAGCAGTACTTC,NA,TRBV11-2,TRBJ2-7
CATSRGTSENIQYF,TGTGCCACCAGCAGAGGGACTAGCGAAAACATTCAGTACTTC,TRBD2,TRBV15,TRBJ2-4
CASSLSVASYEQYF,TGTGCCAGCAGTTTATCCGTGGCCTCCTACGAGCAGTACTTC,NA,TRBV28,TRBJ2-7
CASSESRSGYTF,TGTGCCAGCAGCGAGTCGAGGTCTGGCTACACCTTC,NA,TRBV7-2,TRBJ1-2
CASDDRGHNYGYTF,TGTGCCAGCGACGACAGGGGGCATAACTATGGCTACACCTTC,TRBD1,TRBV18,TRBJ1-2
CASKLDGRKTQYF,TGTGCCAGCAAATTGGACGGGCGAAAGACCCAGTACTTC,NA,TRBV28,TRBJ2-5
CASSQDKGGTQPQHF,TGCGCCAGCAGCCAAGATAAGGGTGGGACTCAGCCCCAGCATTTT,NA,TRBV4-1,TRBJ1-5
CASSGQYEQYF,TGTGCCAGCAGTGGACAGTACGAGCAGTACTTC,NA,TRBV2,TRBJ2-7
CASSFMRRATNEKLFF,TGTGCCAGCAGCTTCATGCGGCGTGCAACTAATGAAAAACTGTTTTTT,NA,TRBV5-6,TRBJ1-4
CASSLRGRPTSYEQYF,TGTGCCAGCAGCTTACGGGGGCGGCCCACCTCCTACGAGCAGTACTTC,NA,TRBV7-2,TRBJ2-7
CASSQAHRGRTEAFF,TGCGCCAGCAGCCAAGCCCACAGGGGGCGCACTGAAGCTTTCTTT,TRBD1,TRBV4-1,TRBJ1-1
CASGLWASGRKKTQYF,TGTGCTAGTGGTTTGTGGGCTAGCGGGAGGAAAAAGACCCAGTACTTC,TRBD2,TRBV12-5,TRBJ2-5
CASSLRNTVVLNNEQFF,TGTGCCAGCAGCTTAAGAAACACTGTGGTCCTAAACAATGAGCAGTTCTTC,NA,TRBV7-6,TRBJ2-1
CASSPGTSGGAYETQYF,TGTGCCAGCAGCCCCGGGACTAGCGGGGGGGCCTATGAGACCCAGTACTTC,TRBD2,TRBV9,TRBJ2-5